These 25 T cell receptor beta chains originate from one sample sequenced in a study of identical twins. Each CDR3 protein is one row after TCRdb ran MiXCR on the 5' RACE reads. The repertoire consists of about 570,000 distinct CDR3 sequences, with 9% to 10% occurring once and the leading ten covering around 3.2%. These sequences were also reported in another study, on yellow fever vaccine responses in identical twins.

The sequencing sample was made of PBMCs. These receptors were taken from a woman aged 18-30 years in good health.

This clonotype was recorded at least ten times. The V gene is TRBV7-8, the J gene TRBJ2-1, with 11 nucleotides matching TRBD2. Germline V CDR1 and CDR2: SGHVS, FQNEAQ. There are 17 residues in the CDR3. V was clipped by 4 bases and J by 4 bases; unmatched bases: 9. The CDR3 nucleotides are TGTGCCAGCAGCTCTTCCCCGGGACTAGCGGTTTACAATGAGCAGTTCTTC. This gives the protein CASSSSPGLAVYNEQFF.

V gene TRBV11-2 combines with J gene TRBJ2-7; 11 bases line up with TRBD2. CDR3 length: 15 residues. CDR1 is SGHAT, CDR2 FQNNGV, per germline. With 6 bases clipped from V and 4 bases from J, the junction kept 8 bases outside the gene matches. DNA of the CDR3: TGTGCCAGCAGAATAACTAGCGGGAGAGATTACGAGCAGTACTTC. This sequence encodes CASRITSGRDYEQYF.

V is TRBV12-3 or TRBV12-4 and J is TRBJ2-1, with TRBD1 matching 8 bases. The CDR3 loop spans 16 amino acids. With 4 bases clipped from V and 0 bases from J, the junction kept 5 bases outside the gene matches. Here the CDR3 DNA reads TGTGCCAGCAGTTCGACAGGGGTCAGCTCCTACAATGAGCAGTTCTTC. This translates into CASSSTGVSSYNEQFF.

Only a few counts were recorded for this clonotype. The V gene is TRBV30, the J gene TRBJ2-1; D is unresolved. Germline CDR1 and CDR2: GTSNPN and SVGIG (reference sequence). There are 15 residues in the CDR3. V dropped 1 base and J dropped 2 bases, with 12 bases sitting between them. The CDR3 DNA reads TGTGCCTGGAGTGATAACAGCGCGGCCTACAATGAGCAGTTCTTC. It yields the protein CAWSDNSAAYNEQFF.

A few counts support this clonotype. V gene TRBV20-1 combines with J gene TRBJ2-7, with 10 positions matching TRBD2. The CDR3 spans 14 residues. The germline CDR1 and CDR2 sequences are DFQATT and SNEGSKA (reference sequence). Losses at the gene ends were 5 bases for V and 4 bases for J; bases not matched to a gene: 8. DNA of the CDR3: TGCAGTGCTGGAGCTAGCGGGAGAATTTACGAGCAGTACTTC. Its translation: CSAGASGRIYEQYF.

A few counts support this clonotype. The chain combines TRBV5-1 with TRBJ1-4; D call uncertain. V gave up 1 base and J gave up 8 bases, with 12 bases separating them. CDR1 is SGHRS, CDR2 YFSETQ, per germline. The CDR3 is 14 amino acids. The CDR3 region is CASSLSGSGEKLFF. In nucleotides, the CDR3 is TGCGCCAGCAGCTTGTCGGGGAGTGGAGAAAAACTGTTTTTT. Based on the CDR3 plus reference TRBV5-1 and TRBJ1-4, the full variable domain is KAGVTQTPRYLIKTRGQQVTLSCSPISGHRSVSWYQQTPGQGLQFLFEYFSETQRNKGNFPGRFSGRQFSNSRSEMNVSTLELGDSALYLCASSLSGSGEKLFFGSGTQLSVL.

This clonotype was found many times. V usage is TRBV27 and J usage is TRBJ2-1; 12 nucleotides match TRBD2. V was pared by 3 bases and J by 12 bases, with 9 bases of the junction left unmatched. Germline CDR1 reads MNHEY; CDR2 reads SMNVEV (reference sequence). CDR3 length equals 15 residues. CDR3 in amino acids: CASSFILTSGRRQFF. The DNA for the CDR3 is TGTGCCAGCAGTTTTATCTTGACTAGCGGGAGACGGCAGTTCTTC.

This clonotype was found a few times. The chain uses TRBV6-5 and TRBJ2-7; no definite D call. This CDR3 has 14 amino acids. CDR1 is MNHEY and CDR2 is SVGAGI in the germline V gene. Trimming left V 0 bases short and J 0 bases short, with 6 bases between. Here the CDR3 reads CASSYSTNSYEQYF. As DNA, the CDR3 is TGTGCCAGCAGTTACTCGACAAACTCCTACGAGCAGTACTTC.

This clonotype has ten or more counts. The gene calls are TRBV27 and TRBJ2-2; D tentatively fits TRBD1 or TRBD2 (5 bases each). The CDR3 consists of 13 residues. V was trimmed by 9 bases and J by 0 bases, leaving 8 bases between them. CDR1 and CDR2 from the germline V gene are MNHEY and SMNVEV (reference sequence). In DNA form, the CDR3 reads TGTGCCAGTGGGACGGCGAACACCGGGGAGCTGTTTTTT. Amino acid sequence: CASGTANTGELFF.

The table lists this clonotype with many counts. A read error may account for a junction end that differs from germline. V is TRBV4-1 and J is TRBJ2-7; the D gene could be TRBD1 or TRBD2 (5 bases each). This CDR3 comprises 13 residues. Per the germline V gene, CDR1 is MGHRA and CDR2 is YSYEKL. CDR3 in amino acids: CASSQGPSYEQYF. The DNA of the CDR3 is TGTGCCAGCAGTCAGGGACCGAGCTACGAGCAGTACTTC.

The chain combines TRBV2 with TRBJ2-3, with D perhaps matching TRBD1 (5 bases). Germline V lookup: CDR1 SNHLY, CDR2 FYNNEI. The CDR3 loop spans 14 amino acids. Trimming took 5 bases from V and 5 from J, leaving 14 bases between them. CDR3: CASSLQPGIDTQYF. The CDR3 DNA is TGTGCCAGCAGTCTACAACCAGGGATAGATACGCAGTATTTT.

This clonotype was seen a few times. V is TRBV12-3 or TRBV12-4 and J is TRBJ2-2; tentative D call: TRBD1 (7 bases). Trimming took 5 bases from V and 6 from J, leaving 16 bases between them. The CDR3 length is 15 residues. In nucleotides, the CDR3 is TGTGCCAGCAGTCTCCATGGAGGGGGCTCCGGGGAGCTGTTTTTT. Amino acid sequence: CASSLHGGGSGELFF.

The V and J genes are TRBV6-5 and TRBJ2-1; perhaps TRBD1 as D (5 bases). The V gene lost 2 bases and the J gene lost 4 bases, with 12 bases spanning the gap. Germline V CDR1 and CDR2: MNHEY, SVGAGI. The CDR3 is made up of 15 amino acids. The CDR3 DNA reads as TGTGCCAGCAGTTACATTTCAGGGAATTACAATGAGCAGTTCTTC. It yields the protein CASSYISGNYNEQFF.

This clonotype has a handful of counts. J is TRBJ1-2 and V is TRBV7-2, with no clear D. Looked up from germline, CDR1 is SGHTA and CDR2 is FQGNSA. This CDR3 has 14 residues. Between the trimmed V and J ends, which lost 2 bases and 5 bases, there was a span of 12 bases. CDR3 loop: CASSLRAGGYGYTF. CDR3 DNA: TGTGCCAGCAGCTTAAGGGCAGGTGGTTATGGCTACACCTTC.

The J gene is TRBJ2-1, the V gene TRBV29-1, with 11 positions matching TRBD2. Trimming removed 6 bases from V and 1 base from J; junction bases left unmatched: 5. This CDR3 has 15 amino acids. Germline CDR1 is SQVTM and CDR2 is ANQGSEA. The chain's CDR3 is CSVISGRGSYNEQFF. The DNA of the CDR3 is TGCAGCGTAATTAGCGGGAGGGGATCCTACAATGAGCAGTTCTTC.

The V gene is TRBV6-5, the J gene TRBJ1-4; 9 bases line up with TRBD1. The germline gives CDR1 MNHEY, CDR2 SVGAGI. The CDR3 totals 14 residues. With V trimmed by 2 bases and J by 7 bases, 2 bases remained unmatched. The CDR3 spells CASSYGTGSEKLFF. The CDR3 DNA reads TGTGCCAGCAGTTACGGGACAGGGTCTGAAAAACTGTTTTTT.

The CDR3 loop reads CASIPQGGVGNEQYF. CDR3 nucleotides: TGTGCCAGCATCCCTCAGGGAGGGGTAGGGAACGAGCAGTACTTC. The chain joins TRBV25-1 to TRBJ2-7, with 7 bases fitting TRBD2. Per the germline V gene, CDR1 is MGHDK and CDR2 is SYGVNS. V lost 7 bases and J lost 5; bases outside the gene matches: 14. This CDR3 spans 15 amino acids.

This clonotype was seen repeatedly, ten times or more. This chain joins TRBV6-5 and TRBJ2-3; TRBD2 matches at 10 bases. V lost 0 bases to trimming and J lost 3 bases; unmatched junction nucleotides: 9. The germline V gene encodes CDR1 MNHEY and CDR2 SVGAGI. This CDR3 spans 18 amino acids. CDR3 region: CASSYSTYSGGGTDTQYF. The CDR3 coding sequence is TGTGCCAGCAGTTACTCTACCTACAGCGGGGGGGGGACAGATACGCAGTATTTT.

This clonotype has at least ten counts. The junction differs from germline at one of its ends, possibly a read error. V and J are TRBV7-7 and TRBJ2-2; 9 nucleotides align to TRBD2. Per the germline V gene, CDR1 is SSHAT and CDR2 is FNYEAQ (reference sequence). This CDR3 has 14 residues. The CDR3 reads CASSSRLAAGELFF. The CDR3 bases are TGTGCTAGCAGCTCCAGACTAGCGGCCGGGGAGCTGTTTTTT. The whole variable domain, remainder taken from reference TRBV7-7 and TRBJ2-2, is GAGVSQSPRYKVTKRGQDVTLRCDPISSHATLYWYQQALGQGPEFLTYFNYEAQPDKSGLPSDRFSAERPEGSISTLTIQRTEQRDSAMYRCASSSRLAAGELFFGEGSRLTVL.

This clonotype came up a few times. The chain couples TRBV28 to TRBJ1-4, with 9 positions matching TRBD1. With 8 bases clipped from V and 5 bases from J, the junction kept 6 bases outside the gene matches. The CDR3 runs 14 residues. From germline, CDR1 is MDHEN and CDR2 SYDVKM. CDR3 sequence reads: CASRLGTGNEKLFF. The DNA of the CDR3 is TGTGCCAGCCGCCTCGGGACAGGGAATGAAAAACTGTTTTTT.

This clonotype has more than one count but fewer than ten. The chain links TRBV3-1 to TRBJ2-7, with a tentative D call TRBD1 (5 bases). Trimming cost V 4 bases and J 6 bases, with 19 bases left between them. Germline lookup yields CDR1 LGHDT and CDR2 YNNKEL (reference sequence). The CDR3 is 15 amino acids. The CDR3 nucleotides read TGTGCCAGCAGCCCCCTCCCAGGGATAGGATCCGAGCAGTACTTC. Translating gives CASSPLPGIGSEQYF.

The chain has TRBV30 and TRBJ2-7; D is perhaps TRBD2 (6 bases). Germline V gives CDR1 GTSNPN, CDR2 SVGIG (reference sequence). CDR3 length equals 11 residues. Trimming took off 4 bases at V and 6 bases at J, with 10 bases between the two ends. The CDR3 DNA sequence: TGTGCCTGGATGAGGGGAGGCGAGCAGTACTTC. Its protein product is CAWMRGGEQYF.

The sample holds a few counts of this clonotype. V and J are TRBV24-1 and TRBJ2-3, with 13 bases matching TRBD2. CDR3 length equals 20 residues. Germline trimming cut 3 bases from V and 2 bases from J; bases unmatched to any gene: 13. Germline assignment: CDR1 KGHDR and CDR2 SFDVKD. The CDR3 region is CATSDPMGLAGYSDTDTQYF. The DNA for the CDR3 is TGTGCCACCAGTGATCCCATGGGACTAGCGGGATATAGTGACACAGATACGCAGTATTTT.

J is TRBJ2-3 and V is TRBV7-3; no reliable D call. The CDR3 spans 14 residues. CDR1 is SGHTA and CDR2 is FQGTGA in the germline V gene. The V end was cut by 5 bases, the J end by 6 bases, with 15 bases between. The DNA for the CDR3 is TGTGCCAGCAGCCTACGCGCCCTCAGGGATACGCAGTATTTT. Amino acid sequence: CASSLRALRDTQYF.

This clonotype was recorded a few times. This rearrangement joins TRBV19 to TRBJ2-1; 14 bases line up with TRBD2. The trim removed 6 bases at V and 8 bases at J, leaving 6 bases unmatched. From germline, CDR1 is LNHDA and CDR2 SQIVND (reference sequence). CDR3 length: 15 amino acids. The CDR3 DNA sequence: TGTGCCAGTAGGACTAGCGGGGGGGCGATTTATGAGCAGTTCTTC. Its protein is CASRTSGGAIYEQFF.